The T cell receptor (beta chain) under discussion was sequenced for a study of OX40 agonist ivuxolimab in advanced cancers. Across the study: Every patient in dose escalation had hepatocellular carcinoma, melanoma, renal cell or head and neck cancer.

Study-wide points: The 0.1-3.0 mg/kg partial responders had among the lowest clonal expansion. Blood T cells, both CD4+ and CD8+, expanded clonally by week 6 at 0.1 to 3.0 mg/kg.

A note on this clone: What it recognizes is unknown.

The CDR3 totals 15 residues. Looked up from germline, CDR1 is MNHEY and CDR2 is SMNVEV (reference sequence). Between the trimmed V and J ends, which lost 3 bases and 1 base, there was a span of 7 bases. Sequenced by immunoSEQ multiplex PCR; TCRdb stores in-frame clones only, minus some. The data show some 41,000 clones, 87% seen once. Samples of blood were obtained at baseline, on cycle 4 day 1, and on cycle 7 day 1. The sequenced sample was CD4+ or CD8+ T cells sorted from blood, obtained in a trial of the OX40 agonist ivuxolimab. The chain combines TRBV27 with TRBJ2-6; D remains unclear. The sequence derives from an adult with an advanced solid tumor such as melanoma, head and neck, liver or kidney cancer. The CDR3 region is CASSFGSSGANVLTF. CDR3 coding DNA: TGTGCCAGCAGTTTCGGCTCTTCTGGGGCCAACGTCCTGACTTTC.